These 23 T cell receptor beta chains came from one sample sequenced in a study of regulatory T cells in long-lasting Graves disease. Regarding time point: newly diagnosed GD, antithyroid drugs for less than 3 months. PBMC RNA served as the TCR library source. To make TCR beta libraries, researchers used iRepertoire HTBI primers and Arm-PCR of CDR3 regions. MiXCR, applied by TCRdb to the multiplex PCR reads, yields one record per CDR3 protein. Among roughly 410,000 distinct CDR3 sequences listed, around 16% were seen once. These data are also associated with another study on T cells in Graves' hyperthyroidism and ophthalmopathy.

The material was peripheral blood mononuclear cells (PBMCs), obtained at new diagnosis, from a patient treated with antithyroid drugs. The receptors were sampled from a woman between 40 and 50 years old with Graves disease.

Ten or more counts support this clonotype. The chain is built from TRBV20-1 and TRBJ2-4; D unclear. The V end was cut by 3 bases, the J end by 4 bases, with 7 bases between. From germline, CDR1 is DFQATT and CDR2 SNEGSKA (reference sequence). The CDR3 covers 12 residues. The CDR3 bases are TGCAGTGCTAGGACCCCAAAAAACATTCAGTACTTC. Translated, it gives CSARTPKNIQYF.

About this clonotype itself: A much larger clone sits a single nucleotide away, making a read error possible. V is TRBV9 and J is TRBJ2-7; weak D call: TRBD1 (6 bases). Germline V gene sequence: CDR1 SGDLS, CDR2 YYNGEE. The CDR3 sequence is 15 residues long. The CDR3 loop reads CASSVGTGRSYEHYF. The CDR3 DNA reads TGTGCCAGCAGCGTAGGCACAGGGCGATCCTACGAGCACTACTTC.

The rearrangement uses TRBV4-1 and TRBJ2-5, with 8 bases identical to TRBD1. CDR3 length: 17 amino acids. Germline lookup yields CDR1 MGHRA and CDR2 YSYEKL. V lost 2 bases and J lost 2; bases outside the gene matches: 10. CDR3 region: CASSQPTGGLRQETQYF. CDR3 in DNA: TGCGCCAGCAGCCAACCCACAGGGGGGCTTCGACAAGAGACCCAGTACTTC.

This clonotype has just a few counts. The junction departs from the called germline gene at one end, perhaps through a read error. V and J are TRBV20-1 and TRBJ1-3; 8 nucleotides line up with TRBD1. CDR1 DFQATT and CDR2 SNEGSKA come from the germline V gene (reference sequence). This CDR3 region has 13 residues. CDR3 DNA: TGCAGTGCTAGGGACAGGGCTGGAAACACCAGATATTTT. Protein product: CSARDRAGNTRYF.

Only a few counts were recorded for this clonotype. J is TRBJ2-7 and V is TRBV7-2, with D perhaps matching TRBD2 (6 bases). V was cut by 1 base and J by 3 bases, with 13 bases left in between. The CDR3 length is 15 residues. CDR1 is SGHTA, CDR2 FQGNSA, per germline. DNA for the CDR3: TGTGCCAGCAGCTTAGTGGGAGGCAGGAACTACGAGCAGTACTTC. Protein product: CASSLVGGRNYEQYF.

This clonotype came up a few times. The chain carries TRBV5-4 and TRBJ2-1; TRBD1 is a possible D gene (5 bases). Germline loops: CDR1 SGHNT, CDR2 YYREEE (reference sequence). The CDR3 has 16 amino acids. Deletions cut 0 bases from V and 0 bases from J, with 10 bases between. The CDR3 loop reads CASSLGGGASYNEQFF. Written as DNA, the CDR3 is TGTGCCAGCAGCTTGGGGGGCGGAGCCTCCTACAATGAGCAGTTCTTC.

J is TRBJ1-5 and V is TRBV15; no clear D. CDR3 size: 13 residues. Germline loops: CDR1 LNHNV, CDR2 YYDKDF (reference sequence). Trimming removed 0 bases at V and 5 bases at J, with 5 bases between. The CDR3 sequence is CATSRDKYQPQHF. CDR3 sequence (DNA): TGTGCCACCAGCAGAGATAAGTATCAGCCCCAGCATTTT.

In regard to this clonotype: A far bigger clonotype differs at one base, so this is likely a read error. The conserved phenylalanine or tryptophan normally closing the CDR3 is absent here, so this likely arose from a read error. The chain has TRBV7-2 and TRBJ2-7; 7 bases map to TRBD1. There are 15 residues in the CDR3. Germline V gene lookup returns CDR1 SGHTA and CDR2 FQGNSA. V shed 5 bases and J 3 bases; nucleotides not matched to a gene: 10. The CDR3 sequence: CASSGFRDSYYEQYL. Written as DNA, the CDR3 is TGTGCCAGCAGCGGGTTCCGGGACAGCTACTACGAGCAGTACTTG.

There are many counts of this clonotype. The rearrangement joins TRBV7-8 to TRBJ1-1; D gene unclear. V lost 3 bases and J lost 7, with 9 bases in between. Germline V gene sequence: CDR1 SGHVS, CDR2 FQNEAQ. This CDR3 region has 12 residues. The CDR3 sequence is CASSLGWDEAFF. The CDR3 coding sequence is TGTGCCAGCAGCTTGGGGTGGGATGAAGCTTTCTTT.

The sample holds many counts of this clonotype. The rearrangement uses TRBV11-3 and TRBJ2-7; 7 bases match TRBD1. J lost 3 bases, V lost 6 bases, and 14 bases had no gene match. CDR3 length equals 16 residues. In germline, CDR1 is SGHNT, CDR2 YENEEA. The CDR3 here is CASSLPPGQQNYEQYF. The CDR3 DNA follows: TGTGCCAGCAGTCTTCCCCCGGGACAGCAAAACTACGAGCAGTACTTC.

This clonotype was counted ten times or more. The chain combines TRBV14 with TRBJ1-2, with 8 bases identical to TRBD1. The CDR3 loop spans 18 amino acids. With V trimmed by 4 bases and J by 0 bases, 13 bases remained unmatched. Germline V gene sequence: CDR1 SGHDN, CDR2 FVKESK. CDR3 residues: CASSPTPDRDQANYGYTF. CDR3 nucleotides: TGTGCCAGCAGCCCAACTCCGGACAGGGACCAAGCTAACTATGGCTACACCTTC.

Many counts were recorded for this clonotype. The chain is built from TRBV12-3 or TRBV12-4 and TRBJ2-1; 13 bases agree with TRBD2. V shed 5 bases and J 0 bases; nucleotides not matched to a gene: 4. The CDR3 covers 17 residues. The CDR3, as DNA: TGTGCCAGCAGTGCCCGGACTAGCGGGAGCTCCTACAATGAGCAGTTCTTC. Amino acid sequence: CASSARTSGSSYNEQFF.

The chain recombines TRBV4-1 with TRBJ2-1; D tentatively reads TRBD1 or TRBD2 (5 bases each). Germline values: CDR1 MGHRA, CDR2 YSYEKL. This CDR3 has 16 residues. With 4 bases removed from V and 5 bases from J, the gap between germline ends came to 18 bases. CDR3 DNA: TGCGCCAGCAGCCTACCACAGAGGGGCCCCCACAATGAGCAGTTCTTC. It translates to CASSLPQRGPHNEQFF.

The chain couples TRBV6-1 to TRBJ2-1; 8 positions match TRBD2. Looked up from germline, CDR1 is MNHNS and CDR2 is SASEGT. V gave up 6 bases and J gave up 5 bases; unmatched junction bases: 9. The CDR3 contains 15 residues. The CDR3 DNA reads as TGTGCCAGCAGGCGAGCGGGAGACGGTCACAATGAGCAGTTCTTC. Amino acids: CASRRAGDGHNEQFF.

The chain combines TRBV4-1 with TRBJ2-3; D gene unclear. The CDR3 is made up of 14 amino acids. V lost 0 bases and J 7 bases, leaving 11 bases between the germline ends. Germline V gene sequence: CDR1 MGHRA, CDR2 YSYEKL. CDR3 DNA sequence: TGCGCCAGCAGCCAAGAGTGGCAGAGGCATACGCAGTATTTT. Translating it yields CASSQEWQRHTQYF.

This clonotype was observed many times. This chain uses TRBV6-5 with TRBJ2-1; a possible D gene is TRBD2 (5 bases). Trimming took 2 bases from V and 7 from J, leaving 18 bases between them. Germline V CDR1 and CDR2: MNHEY, SVGAGI. The CDR3 length is 16 residues. CDR3 amino acids: CASSYPPRLALNEQFF. CDR3 nucleotides: TGTGCCAGCAGTTACCCGCCCCGTCTAGCCCTTAATGAGCAGTTCTTC.

The CDR3 bases are TGTGCCACCAGTGACTCCGGGACAGGGTTGGAGACCCAGTACTTC. It encodes CATSDSGTGLETQYF. The chain links TRBV24-1 to TRBJ2-5; 9 nucleotides agree with TRBD1. The CDR3 runs 15 residues. Looked up from germline, CDR1 is KGHDR and CDR2 is SFDVKD. The J segment lost 5 bases and the V segment lost 4 bases, leaving 7 bases of the junction unmatched.

This clonotype was seen more than once but under ten times. V usage is TRBV6-2 or TRBV6-3 and J usage is TRBJ1-4, with D unresolved. V lost 2 bases, J lost 6 bases, and 13 bases lay in between. Germline V CDR1 and CDR2: MNHEY, SVGEGT. This CDR3 has 15 residues. CDR3 in amino acids: CASSYTFPSYEKLFF. The CDR3, as DNA: TGTGCCAGCAGTTACACCTTCCCGAGCTATGAAAAACTGTTTTTT.

This clonotype was picked up a small number of times. The V and J genes are TRBV5-1 and TRBJ2-2, with 7 bases identical to TRBD1. CDR3 length: 16 amino acids. Looked up from germline, CDR1 is SGHRS and CDR2 is YFSETQ. V gave up 4 bases and J gave up 1 base; unmatched junction bases: 7. CDR3 nucleotide sequence: TGCGCCAGCAGCAAGGGACAGACAGTGAACACCGGGGAGCTGTTTTTT. It yields the protein CASSKGQTVNTGELFF.

This clonotype was seen once. The chain joins TRBV5-1 to TRBJ1-2, with a weak D call TRBD1 (5 bases). V lost 4 bases to trimming and J lost 4 bases, with 14 bases between them. The CDR3 consists of 14 residues. Germline V lookup: CDR1 SGHRS, CDR2 YFSETQ. Here the CDR3 reads CASSPGDAPYGYTF. In DNA form, the CDR3 reads TGCGCCAGCAGCCCTGGGGACGCCCCCTATGGCTACACCTTC.

In this sample, this clonotype turned up many times. The chain recombines TRBV2 with TRBJ2-1; TRBD2 matches at 9 bases. CDR3 length: 13 amino acids. The germline V gene has CDR1 SNHLY and CDR2 FYNNEI. The trim removed 10 bases at V and 8 bases at J, leaving 9 bases unmatched. For the CDR3, the DNA is TGTGCCATTCTAGCGGGAAATTTTTATGAGCAGTTCTTC. It codes for CAILAGNFYEQFF.

The J gene is TRBJ2-1, the V gene TRBV5-6; D gene uncertain. Germline values: CDR1 SGHDT, CDR2 YYEEEE. The V end was cut by 5 bases, the J end by 6 bases, with 9 bases between. This CDR3 is 12 amino acids long. The CDR3 region is CASSFTINEQFF. The CDR3, as DNA: TGTGCCAGCAGTTTCACTATCAATGAGCAGTTCTTC.

This clonotype was counted many times. This rearrangement joins TRBV13 to TRBJ2-7; 9 nucleotides agree with TRBD1. J was trimmed by 5 bases and V by 5 bases; bases with no gene match: 7. Per the germline V gene, CDR1 is PRHDT and CDR2 is FYEKMQ (reference sequence). There are 14 residues in the CDR3. The DNA of the CDR3 is TGTGCCAGCAGCAACAGGGGGCTGAGGAACGAGCAGTACTTC. Translation gives CASSNRGLRNEQYF.